This T cell receptor beta chain was recovered during a study of T cell responses to AZD1222 COVID-19 vaccine. Repertoires were generated with immunoSEQ multiplex PCR, while TCRdb's copy carries only in-frame clones and drops some. Of about 150,000 clones in the sample, 88% were seen once. In germline, CDR1 is SGHRS, CDR2 YFSETQ. Between the trimmed V and J ends, which lost 2 bases and 5 bases, there was a span of 14 bases. CDR3 length: 15 residues. Comment on this clone: The antigen is undetermined.

Broader study findings: Sampling captured repertoires only after the peak T cell response.

The J gene is TRBJ2-4, the V gene TRBV5-1, with D possibly being TRBD2 (5 bases). The receptor was derived from an adult in good health. Sequencing used peripheral blood, obtained on day 0 of AZD1222 vaccination. In DNA form, the CDR3 reads TGCGCCAGCAGCTTCCGACCGGGAACCCAAAACATTCAGTACTTC. Protein product: CASSFRPGTQNIQYF.